This T cell receptor beta chain is drawn from a study of T cells expressing NK-cell markers. Study overall: There were seven HCMV-seropositive donors and one seronegative donor among the eight sequenced. Overall study results and limits: The share of CD8+ T cells held by dominant NKG2C+ clonotypes was roughly 1.0-8% in six donors.

Germline V lookup: CDR1 ENHRY, CDR2 SYGVKD. The CDR3 extends over 14 amino acids. TCRdb reprocessed the 5' RACE reads, keeping one entry per CDR3 protein, no DNA. There are about 380,000 distinct CDR3 sequences in the sample, with around 5.2% held by the top ten. A note on this clonotype: Its antigen is unidentified.

The sample was blood T cells: a sorted CD56 or NKG2C T cell subset, CD4+ or CD8+ T cells, or bulk PBMC T cells (not recorded which). The chain recombines TRBV10-3 with TRBJ2-7; TCRdb's D call, TRBD1, is unchecked because there is no DNA. This receptor was obtained from a man aged 18-69 years in good health. CDR3 sequence: CAIRPTALTGEQYF.